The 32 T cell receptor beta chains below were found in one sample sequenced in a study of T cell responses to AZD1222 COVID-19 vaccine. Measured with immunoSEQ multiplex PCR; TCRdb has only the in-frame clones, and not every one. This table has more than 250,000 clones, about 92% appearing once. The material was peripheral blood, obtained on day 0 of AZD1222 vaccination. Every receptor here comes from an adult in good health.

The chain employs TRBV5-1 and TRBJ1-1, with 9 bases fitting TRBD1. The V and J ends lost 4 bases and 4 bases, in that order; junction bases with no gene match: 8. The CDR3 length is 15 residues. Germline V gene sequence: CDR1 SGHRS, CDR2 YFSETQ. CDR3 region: CASSAQTGGGTEAFF. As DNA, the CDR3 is TGCGCCAGCAGCGCCCAGACAGGGGGAGGCACTGAAGCTTTCTTT.

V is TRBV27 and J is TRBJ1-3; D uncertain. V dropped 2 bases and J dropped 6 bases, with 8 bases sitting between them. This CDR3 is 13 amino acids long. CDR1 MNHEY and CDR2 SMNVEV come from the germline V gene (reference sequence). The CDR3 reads CASSLGGLNTIYF. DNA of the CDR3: TGTGCCAGCAGTTTAGGAGGGTTAAACACCATATATTTT.

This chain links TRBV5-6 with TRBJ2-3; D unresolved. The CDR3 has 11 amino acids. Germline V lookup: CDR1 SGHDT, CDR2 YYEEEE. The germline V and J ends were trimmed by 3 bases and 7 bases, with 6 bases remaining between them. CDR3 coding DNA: TGTGCCAGCAGCTCCACTAATACGCAGTATTTT. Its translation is CASSSTNTQYF.

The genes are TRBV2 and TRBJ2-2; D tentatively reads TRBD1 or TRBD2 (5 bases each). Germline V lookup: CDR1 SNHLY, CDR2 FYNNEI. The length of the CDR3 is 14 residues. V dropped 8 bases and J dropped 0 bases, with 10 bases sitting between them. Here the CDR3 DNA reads TGTGCCAGCGGGGGACGGTCGAACACCGGGGAGCTGTTTTTT. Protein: CASGGRSNTGELFF.

The CDR3 is CASSKEFRGQGYGYTF. The CDR3, as DNA: TGTGCCAGTAGCAAAGAATTCAGGGGGCAAGGCTATGGCTACACCTTC. The genes are TRBV19 and TRBJ1-2, with 8 bases identical to TRBD1. There are 16 residues in the CDR3. CDR1 and CDR2 from the germline V gene are LNHDA and SQIVND (reference sequence). With V trimmed by 6 bases and J by 4 bases, 13 bases remained unmatched. Full variable domain (rest looked up from reference TRBV19 and TRBJ1-2): DGGITQSPKYLFRKEGQNVTLSCEQNLNHDAMYWYRQDPGQGLRLIYYSQIVNDFQKGDIAEGYSVSREKKESFPLTVTSAQKNPTAFYLCASSKEFRGQGYGYTFGSGTRLTVV.

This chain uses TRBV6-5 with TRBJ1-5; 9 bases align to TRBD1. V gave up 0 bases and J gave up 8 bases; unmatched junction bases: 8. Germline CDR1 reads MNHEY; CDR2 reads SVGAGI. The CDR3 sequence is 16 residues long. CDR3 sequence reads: CASSYSGGTGREPQHF. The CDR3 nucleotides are TGTGCCAGCAGTTACTCGGGGGGGACAGGGCGAGAGCCCCAGCATTTT.

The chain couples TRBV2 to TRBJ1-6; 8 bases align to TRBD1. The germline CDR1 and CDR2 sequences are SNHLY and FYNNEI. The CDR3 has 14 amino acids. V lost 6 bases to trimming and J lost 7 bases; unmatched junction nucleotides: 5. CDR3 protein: CASRRTGLNSPLHF. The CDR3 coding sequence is TGTGCCAGCAGAAGGACAGGGCTCAATTCACCCCTCCACTTT.

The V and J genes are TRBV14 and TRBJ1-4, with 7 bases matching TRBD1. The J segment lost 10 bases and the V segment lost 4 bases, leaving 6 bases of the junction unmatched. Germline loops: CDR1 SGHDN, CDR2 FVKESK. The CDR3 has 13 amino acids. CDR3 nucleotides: TGTGCCAGCAGCCCGACAGGGATCGGAAAACTGTTTTTT. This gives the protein CASSPTGIGKLFF.

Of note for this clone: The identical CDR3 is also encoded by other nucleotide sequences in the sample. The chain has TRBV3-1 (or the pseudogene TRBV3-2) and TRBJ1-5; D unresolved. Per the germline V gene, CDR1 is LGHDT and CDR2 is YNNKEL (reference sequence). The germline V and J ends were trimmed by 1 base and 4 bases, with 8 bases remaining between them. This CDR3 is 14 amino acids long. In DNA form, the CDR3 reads TGTGCCAGCAGCCAAGCTGGGGTTAATCAGCCCCAGCATTTT. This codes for CASSQAGVNQPQHF.

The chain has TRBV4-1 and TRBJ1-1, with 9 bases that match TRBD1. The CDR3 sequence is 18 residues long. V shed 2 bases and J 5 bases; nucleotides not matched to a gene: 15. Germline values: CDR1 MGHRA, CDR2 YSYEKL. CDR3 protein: CASSQITTGGFRGTEAFF. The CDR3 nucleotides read TGCGCCAGCAGCCAAATAACGACAGGGGGTTTTAGGGGAACTGAAGCTTTCTTT.

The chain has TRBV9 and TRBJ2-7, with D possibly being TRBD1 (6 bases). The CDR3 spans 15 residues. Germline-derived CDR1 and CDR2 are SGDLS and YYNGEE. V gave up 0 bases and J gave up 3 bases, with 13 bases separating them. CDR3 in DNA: TGTGCCAGCAGCGTAGGAGGACAGAACCTCTACGAGCAGTACTTC. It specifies CASSVGGQNLYEQYF.

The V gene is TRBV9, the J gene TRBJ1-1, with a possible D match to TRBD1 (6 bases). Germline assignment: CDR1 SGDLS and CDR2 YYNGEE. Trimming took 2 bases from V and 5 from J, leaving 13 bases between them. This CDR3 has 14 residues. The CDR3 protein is CASSVAGVGTEAFF. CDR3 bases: TGTGCCAGCAGCGTTGCAGGGGTCGGGACTGAAGCTTTCTTT. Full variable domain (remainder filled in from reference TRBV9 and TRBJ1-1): DSGVTQTPKHLITATGQRVTLRCSPRSGDLSVYWYQQSLDQGLQFLIQYYNGEERAKGNILERFSAQQFPDLHSELNLSSLELGDSALYFCASSVAGVGTEAFFGQGTRLTVV.

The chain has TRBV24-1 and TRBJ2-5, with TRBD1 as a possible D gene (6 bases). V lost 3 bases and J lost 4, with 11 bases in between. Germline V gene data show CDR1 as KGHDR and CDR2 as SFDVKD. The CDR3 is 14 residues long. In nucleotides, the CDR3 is TGTGCCACCAGTGATCATGACAGGAGAGAGACCCAGTACTTC. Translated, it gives CATSDHDRRETQYF.

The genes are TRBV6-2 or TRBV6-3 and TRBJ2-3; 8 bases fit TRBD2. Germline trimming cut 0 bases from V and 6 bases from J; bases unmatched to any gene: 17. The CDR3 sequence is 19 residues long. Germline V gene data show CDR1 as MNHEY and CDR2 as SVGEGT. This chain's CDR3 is CASSYSWRTSPNGTDTQYF. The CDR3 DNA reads TGTGCCAGCAGTTACTCCTGGCGGACTAGCCCAAATGGGACCGATACGCAGTATTTT.

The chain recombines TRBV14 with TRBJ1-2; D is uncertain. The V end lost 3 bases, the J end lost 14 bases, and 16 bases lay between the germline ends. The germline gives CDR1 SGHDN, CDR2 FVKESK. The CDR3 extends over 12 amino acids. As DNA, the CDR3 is TGTGCCAGCAGCCACCCCGGACGCAGCCAGACCTTC. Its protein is CASSHPGRSQTF.

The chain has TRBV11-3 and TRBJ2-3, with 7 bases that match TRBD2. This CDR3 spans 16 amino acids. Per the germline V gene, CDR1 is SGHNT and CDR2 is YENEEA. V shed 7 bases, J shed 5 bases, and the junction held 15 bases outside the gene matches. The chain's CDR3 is CASTPYPGLRGDTQYF. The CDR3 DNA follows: TGTGCCAGCACCCCATACCCGGGACTACGGGGAGATACGCAGTATTTT.

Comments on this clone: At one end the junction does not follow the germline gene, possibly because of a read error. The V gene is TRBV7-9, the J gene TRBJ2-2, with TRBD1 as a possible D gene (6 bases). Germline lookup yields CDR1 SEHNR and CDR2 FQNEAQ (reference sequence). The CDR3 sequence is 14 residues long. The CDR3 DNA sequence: TGTGCCAGCAGCTTAGATAGCGCCGCAGGGGTGCTGTTTTTT. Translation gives CASSLDSAAGVLFF.

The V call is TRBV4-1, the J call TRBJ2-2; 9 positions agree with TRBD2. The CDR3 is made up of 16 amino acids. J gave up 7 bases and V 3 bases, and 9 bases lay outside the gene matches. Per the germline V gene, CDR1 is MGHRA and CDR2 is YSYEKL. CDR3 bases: TGCGCCAGCAGCCAGCTTGGCGGGAGGGCCTTCGGGGAGCTGTTTTTT. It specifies CASSQLGGRAFGELFF.

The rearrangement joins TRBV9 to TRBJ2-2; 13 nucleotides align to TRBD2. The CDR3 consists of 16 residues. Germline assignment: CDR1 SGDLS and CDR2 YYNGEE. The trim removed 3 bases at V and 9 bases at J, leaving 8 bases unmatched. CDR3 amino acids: CASSGRLAGGPRELFF. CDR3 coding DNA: TGTGCCAGCAGCGGCCGACTAGCGGGAGGCCCCCGGGAGCTGTTTTTT.

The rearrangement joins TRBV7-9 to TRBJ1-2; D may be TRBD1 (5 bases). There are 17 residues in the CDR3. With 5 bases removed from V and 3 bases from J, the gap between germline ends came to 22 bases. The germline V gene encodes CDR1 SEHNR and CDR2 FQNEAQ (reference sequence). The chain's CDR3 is CASSPNNPGLNHYGYTF. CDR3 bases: TGTGCCAGCAGCCCGAACAACCCGGGGCTCAACCACTATGGCTACACCTTC. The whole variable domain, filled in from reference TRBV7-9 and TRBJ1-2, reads DTGVSQNPRHKITKRGQNVTFRCDPISEHNRLYWYRQTLGQGPEFLTYFQNEAQLEKSRLLSDRFSAERPKGSFSTLEIQRTEQGDSAMYLCASSPNNPGLNHYGYTFGSGTRLTVV.

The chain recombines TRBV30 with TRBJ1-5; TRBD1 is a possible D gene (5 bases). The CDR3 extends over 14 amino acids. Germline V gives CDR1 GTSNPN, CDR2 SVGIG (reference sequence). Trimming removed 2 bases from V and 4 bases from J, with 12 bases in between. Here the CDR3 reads CAWSTASGNQPQHF. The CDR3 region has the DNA TGTGCCTGGAGTACGGCGTCAGGGAATCAGCCCCAGCATTTT.

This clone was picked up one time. Here the CDR3 DNA reads TGCGCCAGCAGCCAAGCCGGGAGCGGGGGGGCCAATGAGCAGTTCTTC. Translating it yields CASSQAGSGGANEQFF. The V and J genes are TRBV4-1 and TRBJ2-1; 10 bases map to TRBD2. The CDR3 is 16 amino acids. Germline lookup yields CDR1 MGHRA and CDR2 YSYEKL. Trimming took 1 base from V and 6 from J; bases not matched to a gene: 6.

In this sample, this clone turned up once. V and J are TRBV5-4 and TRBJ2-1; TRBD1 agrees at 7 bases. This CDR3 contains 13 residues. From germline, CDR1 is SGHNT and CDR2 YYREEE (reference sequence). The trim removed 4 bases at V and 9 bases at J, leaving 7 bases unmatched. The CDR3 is CASSRPDRVEQFF. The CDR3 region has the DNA TGTGCCAGCAGCCGCCCCGACAGGGTTGAGCAGTTCTTC.

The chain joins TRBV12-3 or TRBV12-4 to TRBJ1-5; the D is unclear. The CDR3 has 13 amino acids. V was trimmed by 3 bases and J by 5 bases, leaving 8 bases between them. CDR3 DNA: TGTGCCAGCAGTTTGACGTGGGATCAGCCCCAGCATTTT. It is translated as CASSLTWDQPQHF.

In DNA, the CDR3 is TGTGCCACCAGTGATTCTAGGGGTGGGGACACTGAAGCTTTCTTT. As protein: CATSDSRGGDTEAFF. The chain combines TRBV24-1 with TRBJ1-1; maybe TRBD1 (5 bases). Germline assignment: CDR1 KGHDR and CDR2 SFDVKD. The V end was cut by 2 bases, the J end by 3 bases, with 12 bases between. The CDR3 is 15 residues long.

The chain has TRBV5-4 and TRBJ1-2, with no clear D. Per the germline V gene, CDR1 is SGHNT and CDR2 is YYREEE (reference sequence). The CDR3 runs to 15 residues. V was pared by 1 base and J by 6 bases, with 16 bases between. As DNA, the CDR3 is TGTGCCAGCAGCTTGTCGTCAGATCCTATGGATGGCTACACCTTC. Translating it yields CASSLSSDPMDGYTF. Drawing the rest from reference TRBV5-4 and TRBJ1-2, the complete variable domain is ETGVTQSPTHLIKTRGQQVTLRCSSQSGHNTVSWYQQALGQGPQFIFQYYREEENGRGNFPPRFSGLQFPNYSSELNVNALELDDSALYLCASSLSSDPMDGYTFGSGTRLTVV.

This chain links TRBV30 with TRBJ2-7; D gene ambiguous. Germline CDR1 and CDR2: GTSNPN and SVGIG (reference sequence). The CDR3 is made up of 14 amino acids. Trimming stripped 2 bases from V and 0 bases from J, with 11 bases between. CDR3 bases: TGTGCCTGGAGTAAGGGATTTAGCTCCTACGAGCAGTACTTC. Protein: CAWSKGFSSYEQYF.

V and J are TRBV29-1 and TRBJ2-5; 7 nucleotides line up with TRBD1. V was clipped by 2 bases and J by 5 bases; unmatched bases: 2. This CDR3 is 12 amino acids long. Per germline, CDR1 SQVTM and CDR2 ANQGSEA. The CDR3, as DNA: TGCAGCGTTGAACGCAGGGGGGAGACCCAGTACTTC. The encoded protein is CSVERRGETQYF.

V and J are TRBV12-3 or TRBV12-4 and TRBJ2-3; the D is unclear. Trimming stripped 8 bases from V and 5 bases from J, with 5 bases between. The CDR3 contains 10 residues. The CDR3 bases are TGTGCCAGCGGGCAAGATACGCAGTATTTT. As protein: CASGQDTQYF.

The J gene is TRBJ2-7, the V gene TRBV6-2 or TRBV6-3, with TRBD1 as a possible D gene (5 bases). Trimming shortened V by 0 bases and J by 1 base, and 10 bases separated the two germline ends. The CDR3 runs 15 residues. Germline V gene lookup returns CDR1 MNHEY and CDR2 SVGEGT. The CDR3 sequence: CASSYSGEGSYEQYF. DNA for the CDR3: TGTGCCAGCAGTTACTCAGGGGAAGGATCCTACGAGCAGTACTTC.

The CDR3 reads CASNTRGDRAFLGDTQYF. CDR3 in DNA: TGTGCCAGTAATACCCGGGGCGACCGCGCATTCCTAGGAGATACGCAGTATTTT. J is TRBJ2-3 and V is TRBV19; possibly TRBD1 or TRBD2 for D (5 bases each). Germline-derived CDR1 and CDR2 are LNHDA and SQIVND (reference sequence). V was cut by 7 bases and J by 5 bases, with 28 bases left in between. The CDR3 has 18 residues.

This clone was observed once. CDR3 DNA sequence: TGCGCCAGCAGCTTGGAAGGGTTAAGCTCTGGAAACACCATATATTTT. It codes for CASSLEGLSSGNTIYF. This rearrangement joins TRBV5-1 to TRBJ1-3, with D hard to call. Trimming left V 0 bases short and J 0 bases short, with 10 bases between. This CDR3 contains 16 residues. CDR1 is SGHRS and CDR2 is YFSETQ in the germline V gene. Variable domain in full (rest from reference TRBV5-1 and TRBJ1-3): KAGVTQTPRYLIKTRGQQVTLSCSPISGHRSVSWYQQTPGQGLQFLFEYFSETQRNKGNFPGRFSGRQFSNSRSEMNVSTLELGDSALYLCASSLEGLSSGNTIYFGEGSWLTVV.